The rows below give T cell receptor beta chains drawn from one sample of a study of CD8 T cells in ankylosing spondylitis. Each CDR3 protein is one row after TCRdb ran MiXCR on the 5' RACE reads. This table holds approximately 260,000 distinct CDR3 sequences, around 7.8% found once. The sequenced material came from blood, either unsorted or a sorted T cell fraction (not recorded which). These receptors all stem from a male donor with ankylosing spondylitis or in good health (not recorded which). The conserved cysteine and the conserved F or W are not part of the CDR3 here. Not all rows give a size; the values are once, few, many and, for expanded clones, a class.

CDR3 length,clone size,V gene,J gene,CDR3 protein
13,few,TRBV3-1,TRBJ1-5,ASSQDTGGSQPQH
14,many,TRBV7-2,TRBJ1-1,ASSLSAALANTEAF
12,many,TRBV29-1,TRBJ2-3,SVEDHPGTDTQY
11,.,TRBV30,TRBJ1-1,AWSTFWNTEAF
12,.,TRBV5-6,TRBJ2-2,ASSLGGLDGELF
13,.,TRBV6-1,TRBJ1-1,ASTHVRGVNTEAF
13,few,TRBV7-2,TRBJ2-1,ASRPPGLAGDEQF
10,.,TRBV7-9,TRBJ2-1,ASSPPSGVGF
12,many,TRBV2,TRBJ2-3,ASLQGAGRDTQY
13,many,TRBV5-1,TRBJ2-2,ASSLSGSITGELF
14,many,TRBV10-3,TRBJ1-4,AISPTGIAANEKLF
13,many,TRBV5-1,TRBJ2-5,ASSVSGTKEETQY
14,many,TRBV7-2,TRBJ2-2,ASSLVPRGATGELF